Listed here are 20 T cell receptor beta chains from one sample, sequenced in a study of cytomegalovirus exposure and HLA in healthy donors. The protocol was immunoSEQ multiplex PCR, while the TCRdb copy is restricted to in-frame clones and leaves out a portion. This sample has hundreds of thousands of clones, with 80% to 90% found just once. The source material was PBMCs. The receptors here all came from a young man in good health and CMV-seronegative.

The chain combines TRBV14 with TRBJ2-7, with D perhaps TRBD1 (5 bases). Trimming took 1 base from V and 5 from J, leaving 12 bases between them. Germline CDR1 SGHDN, CDR2 FVKESK. The CDR3 length is 14 residues. As DNA, the CDR3 is TGTGCCAGCAGCCAAGGTTTGGTGGGGCACGAGCAGTACTTC. The encoded protein is CASSQGLVGHEQYF.

This clone has a handful of counts. This chain uses TRBV27 with TRBJ1-4, with TRBD1 matching over 8 bases. This CDR3 is 10 amino acids long. V lost 7 bases, J lost 15 bases, and 4 bases stayed unmatched. The germline gives CDR1 MNHEY, CDR2 SMNVEV (reference sequence). The CDR3 loop reads CASTRTGLFF. The CDR3 DNA is TGTGCCAGCACCCGGACAGGGTTGTTTTTT.

The V gene is TRBV5-4, the J gene TRBJ1-4, with a weak D call TRBD1 (5 bases). Trimming left V 5 bases short and J 6 bases short, with 11 bases between. The CDR3 runs to 13 residues. Germline V CDR1 and CDR2: SGHNT, YYREEE (reference sequence). The CDR3 DNA reads TGTGCCAGCAGGGGAGGGACGGATGAAAAACTGTTTTTT. This codes for CASRGGTDEKLFF.

This clone was detected a few times. The chain has TRBV7-9 and TRBJ1-4; the D is unclear. Per the germline V gene, CDR1 is SEHNR and CDR2 is FQNEAQ (reference sequence). CDR3 size: 12 residues. Deletions cut 1 base from V and 13 bases from J, with 10 bases between. The CDR3 sequence: CASSLVTEGLFF. The CDR3 nucleotides read TGTGCCAGCAGCTTAGTTACCGAGGGACTGTTTTTT.

This clone was picked up one time. The V and J genes are TRBV29-1 and TRBJ2-7; 8 nucleotides line up with TRBD1. The CDR3 runs to 14 residues. Germline lookup yields CDR1 SQVTM and CDR2 ANQGSEA. The J segment lost 2 bases and the V segment lost 4 bases, leaving 7 bases of the junction unmatched. CDR3 residues: CSVAPQGDPYEQYF. CDR3 DNA: TGCAGCGTTGCCCCACAGGGGGACCCCTACGAGCAGTACTTC.

Only one count was recorded for this clone. V usage is TRBV28 and J usage is TRBJ1-2; possible D gene TRBD1, 5 bases. Per the germline V gene, CDR1 is MDHEN and CDR2 is SYDVKM. The length of the CDR3 is 15 residues. Trimming removed 10 bases from V and 6 bases from J, with 24 bases in between. CDR3 sequence reads: CATEGWQGRSNGYTF. CDR3 sequence (DNA): TGTGCCACGGAGGGTTGGCAGGGTCGGTCCAATGGCTACACCTTC.

This clone was seen a handful of times. The gene calls are TRBV27 and TRBJ1-5, with D perhaps matching TRBD1 (6 bases). V was trimmed by 2 bases and J by 5 bases, leaving 10 bases between them. This CDR3 comprises 14 residues. Germline CDR1 reads MNHEY; CDR2 reads SMNVEV (reference sequence). CDR3 sequence reads: CASSLEQGDQPQHF. The CDR3 coding sequence is TGTGCCAGCAGTTTAGAACAGGGAGATCAGCCCCAGCATTTT.

The chain links TRBV30 to TRBJ2-1; perhaps TRBD2 as D (5 bases). Germline CDR1 is GTSNPN and CDR2 is SVGIG (reference sequence). CDR3 length equals 13 residues. CDR3 protein: CSGSSISYNEQFF. The CDR3 DNA sequence: TGTAGCGGTTCTTCCATTTCCTACAATGAGCAGTTCTTC.

The rearrangement joins TRBV5-1 to TRBJ2-5, with D hard to call. The CDR3 spans 14 residues. CDR1 and CDR2 from the germline V gene are SGHRS and YFSETQ. V lost 1 base and J 2 bases, leaving 9 bases between the germline ends. Here the CDR3 reads CASSLQSAQETQYF. DNA for the CDR3: TGCGCCAGCAGCTTGCAAAGCGCACAAGAGACCCAGTACTTC.

The V and J genes are TRBV5-6 and TRBJ2-2; 7 bases map to TRBD1. V lost 0 bases and J lost 5; bases outside the gene matches: 7. Germline CDR1 reads SGHDT; CDR2 reads YYEEEE. The CDR3 loop spans 16 amino acids. CDR3 in DNA: TGTGCCAGCAGCTTGGTTAGGGGGCCGAGGACCGGGGAGCTGTTTTTT. It translates to CASSLVRGPRTGELFF.

The chain links TRBV4-3 to TRBJ1-2, with a possible D match to TRBD1 (5 bases). The CDR3 contains 12 residues. Germline V CDR1 and CDR2: LGHNA, YSLEER. Trimming left V 5 bases short and J 9 bases short, with 13 bases between. The CDR3 region is CASSNNPDSYTF. DNA for the CDR3: TGCGCCAGCAGCAACAACCCGGACAGCTACACCTTC.

This clone was seen only once. V is TRBV4-1 and J is TRBJ1-1; D remains unclear. Germline loops: CDR1 MGHRA, CDR2 YSYEKL. Trimming shortened V by 0 bases and J by 5 bases, and 13 bases separated the two germline ends. The CDR3 consists of 15 residues. The CDR3 is CASSQDTSRGTEAFF. Here the CDR3 DNA reads TGCGCCAGCAGCCAAGATACCTCACGGGGAACTGAAGCTTTCTTT.

The V and J genes are TRBV25-1 and TRBJ2-5; 7 bases map to TRBD1. The ends lost 2 bases at V and 5 bases at J; junction bases unmatched: 5. This CDR3 is 14 amino acids long. Looked up from germline, CDR1 is MGHDK and CDR2 is SYGVNS. In DNA form, the CDR3 reads TGTGCCAGCAGTGAACAGGGGGTACAGGAGACCCAGTACTTC. Encoded protein: CASSEQGVQETQYF.

The sample holds one count of this clone. V gene TRBV7-9 combines with J gene TRBJ2-5; D perhaps matches TRBD1 (6 bases). V dropped 5 bases and J dropped 5 bases, with 9 bases sitting between them. This CDR3 contains 12 residues. The V gene's germline CDR1 is SEHNR and CDR2 FQNEAQ (reference sequence). CDR3 sequence: CASSGQGETQYF. As DNA, the CDR3 is TGTGCCAGCAGCGGGCAGGGGGAGACCCAGTACTTC.

This clone was found once. This rearrangement joins TRBV29-1 to TRBJ2-1; 15 bases are a match to TRBD2. Germline CDR1 is SQVTM and CDR2 is ANQGSEA. This CDR3 has 16 residues. The junction had 5 bases not matched to a gene; V was cut back by 4 bases and J by 4 bases. The CDR3 coding sequence is TGCAGCGTTGTTGGGACTAGCGGGAGGTCTTACAATGAGCAGTTCTTC. Translating gives CSVVGTSGRSYNEQFF.

This clone is deemed medium-sized (0.01 to 0.1%). The chain recombines TRBV7-2 with TRBJ2-5; 13 bases align to TRBD2. This CDR3 region has 16 residues. The V and J ends lost 4 bases and 7 bases, in that order; junction bases with no gene match: 9. The germline gives CDR1 SGHTA, CDR2 FQGNSA. The CDR3 reads CASSSGLAGASGTQYF. CDR3 nucleotide sequence: TGTGCCAGCAGCTCAGGACTAGCGGGGGCTTCGGGGACCCAGTACTTC. Filled out from reference TRBV7-2 and TRBJ2-5, the complete variable domain reads GAGVSQSPSNKVTEKGKDVELRCDPISGHTALYWYRQSLGQGLEFLIYFQGNSAPDKSGLPSDRFSAERTGGSVSTLTIQRTQQEDSAVYLCASSSGLAGASGTQYFGPGTRLLVL.

This clone was seen just once. The chain is built from TRBV30 and TRBJ2-2; D perhaps matches TRBD1 (6 bases). Germline CDR1 is GTSNPN and CDR2 is SVGIG (reference sequence). The V end was cut by 0 bases, the J end by 5 bases, with 16 bases between. The length of the CDR3 is 16 residues. This CDR3 is CAWSVQWGRVTGELFF. The CDR3 DNA is TGTGCCTGGAGTGTACAGTGGGGGCGTGTAACCGGGGAGCTGTTTTTT.

V usage is TRBV11-3 and J usage is TRBJ2-7, with 7 nucleotides matching TRBD1. Germline V gene lookup returns CDR1 SGHNT and CDR2 YENEEA. V lost 5 bases and J lost 6; bases outside the gene matches: 7. The CDR3 runs 13 residues. In DNA form, the CDR3 reads TGTGCCAGCAGCCCCGGGACAGATCGCGAGCAGTACTTC. Its protein is CASSPGTDREQYF.

V is TRBV11-2 and J is TRBJ2-1; a weak D match, TRBD1 (5 bases). The V end lost 5 bases, the J end lost 5 bases, and 7 bases lay between the germline ends. The CDR3 is 12 residues long. Germline CDR1 is SGHAT and CDR2 is FQNNGV. This CDR3 is CASSKGNNEQFF. The CDR3, as DNA: TGTGCCAGCAGCAAGGGGAACAATGAGCAGTTCTTC.

The chain joins TRBV19 to TRBJ1-5; D is perhaps TRBD1 (6 bases). Germline V gives CDR1 LNHDA, CDR2 SQIVND (reference sequence). With 3 bases removed from V and 7 bases from J, the gap between germline ends came to 16 bases. There are 15 residues in the CDR3. This chain's CDR3 is CASSIQGPNHQPQHF. CDR3 nucleotides: TGTGCCAGTAGTATTCAGGGGCCTAACCACCAGCCCCAGCATTTT.